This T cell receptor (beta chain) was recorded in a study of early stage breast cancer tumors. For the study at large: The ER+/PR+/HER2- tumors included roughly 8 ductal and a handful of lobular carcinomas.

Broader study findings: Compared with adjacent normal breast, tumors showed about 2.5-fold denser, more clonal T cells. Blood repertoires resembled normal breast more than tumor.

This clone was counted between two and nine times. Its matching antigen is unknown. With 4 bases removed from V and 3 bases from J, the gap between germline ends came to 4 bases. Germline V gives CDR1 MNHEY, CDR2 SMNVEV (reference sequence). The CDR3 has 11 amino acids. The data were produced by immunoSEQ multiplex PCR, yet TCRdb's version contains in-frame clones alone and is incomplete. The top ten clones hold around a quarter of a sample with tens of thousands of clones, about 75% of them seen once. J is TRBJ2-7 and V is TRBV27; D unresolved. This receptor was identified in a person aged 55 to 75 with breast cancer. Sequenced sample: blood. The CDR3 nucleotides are TGTGCCAGCAGTTCCCTCTACGAGCAGTACTTC. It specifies CASSSLYEQYF.